This T cell receptor beta chain originates from a study of Ad26.COV2.S vaccination and SARS-CoV-2 variants. Noted treatment: 15 to 20 received Ad26.COV2.S at low or high dose, single or two shots; about five received placebo; per-sample allocation not given. Sampling occurred on day 63 after the first vaccine or placebo injection. A Boston adult aged 18-55 years was the donor. TCRdb keeps only in-frame clones here, not all; method: immunoSEQ multiplex PCR. The data show hundreds of thousands of clones, roughly 89% seen once. V lost 3 bases to trimming and J lost 6 bases; unmatched junction nucleotides: 4. CDR3 length equals 15 residues. The V gene's germline CDR1 is ENHRY and CDR2 SYGVKD.

The specimen was peripheral blood, collected in a trial of Ad26.COV2.S vaccine versus placebo. V gene TRBV10-3 combines with J gene TRBJ2-1, with 11 bases fitting TRBD1. This TCR was sampled from a person aged 18-65 years who received the Ad26.COV2.S COVID-19 vaccine or a placebo. CDR3 protein: CAISDRTGGFNEQFF. The CDR3 nucleotides are TGTGCCATCAGTGACAGGACAGGGGGCTTCAATGAGCAGTTCTTC.